This TCR beta chain stems from a study of blood T cell repertoires in COVID-19. Study details: Spain, Italy and the United States supplied samples that represented acute and convalescent COVID-19.

Source study methods: Quantification of nucleated cells was approximated via reference gene primer amplification. The repertoire was sequenced with immunoSEQ multiplex PCR; TCRdb's copy has only in-frame clones and lacks some. V, J and clone size derive from that table, while D and trimming were established from the DNA sequence. The sample lists roughly 70,000 clones, roughly 87% seen once, with approximately 9% in the top ten. Material: peripheral blood. The source of this sequence is a man older than 75 with acute or convalescent COVID-19.

The CDR3 region is CATRFRGRGDTQYF. CDR3 bases: TGTGCCACCCGGTTCAGGGGACGAGGAGATACGCAGTATTTT. This chain connects TRBV19 to TRBJ2-3; TRBD1 might be the D (6 bases). Trimming removed 10 bases at V and 5 bases at J, with 19 bases between. The CDR3 is 14 amino acids. Germline CDR1 reads LNHDA; CDR2 reads SQIVND (reference sequence).